This entry features one TCR beta chain sequence. Its antigen is unidentified. The data stem from a study of OX40 agonist ivuxolimab in advanced cancers. Study-wide context: Patients were treated with intravenous ivuxolimab, dosed at 0.01 to 10 mg/kg and infused every 2 weeks.

Measured with immunoSEQ multiplex PCR; TCRdb has only the in-frame clones, and not every one. The table lists around 72,000 clones, about 85% of them singletons. The germline V gene encodes CDR1 SEHNR and CDR2 FQNEAQ (reference sequence). The CDR3 is 11 amino acids. V shed 2 bases and J shed 4 bases, with 3 bases lying between them. Overall study findings and caveats: At 0.1 to 3.0 mg/kg, clonal expansion of CD4+ and CD8+ blood T cells had occurred by week 6.

Prior autoimmune disease or systemic immunosuppression barred patients. The TCR sequence derives from an adult with an advanced solid tumor such as melanoma, head and neck, liver or kidney cancer. The specimen was CD4+ or CD8+ T cells sorted from blood, collected in a trial of the OX40 agonist ivuxolimab. The chain joins TRBV7-9 to TRBJ2-7; D is uncertain. CDR3 nucleotide sequence: TGTGCCAGCAGCTTATGGTACGAGCAGTACTTC. This encodes CASSLWYEQYF.